The rows below give T cell receptor beta chains drawn from one sample of a study of radiation and T cells in renal cell carcinoma. Libraries were prepared by immunoSEQ multiplex PCR; TCRdb keeps only in-frame clonotypes and omits some of them. The table includes more than 95,000 clones, around 84% detected once. The sequencing here drew on blood, taken from a patient whose treatment included radiotherapy and nephrectomy. These receptors were taken from a woman aged 60-75 years with renal cell carcinoma. CDR3s include the opening cysteine and the closing phenylalanine or tryptophan. A D gene is named only where the DNA matches it firmly. Clone size, where shown, is once, few, many, or a class for clones that have expanded.

V gene	D gene	J gene	clone size	CDR3 DNA	CDR3 protein
TRBV6-6	TRBD1	TRBJ2-3	NA	TGTGCCAGCTCCTCATGGGCTACAGGGGCAGATACGCAGTATTTT	CASSSWATGADTQYF
TRBV2	TRBD1	TRBJ1-5	NA	TGTGCCAGCAGTGACAGTCAGGGGGCTCACAATCAGCCCCAGCATTTT	CASSDSQGAHNQPQHF
TRBV30	NA	TRBJ2-2	few	TGTGCCTGGAGTCGCCGCACCGGGGAGCTGTTTTTT	CAWSRRTGELFF
TRBV16	NA	TRBJ2-2	NA	TGTGCCAGCAGCCAATCTAGGGGGGCGATGACCGGGGAGCTGTTTTTT	CASSQSRGAMTGELFF
TRBV28	TRBD2	TRBJ2-7	NA	TGTGCCAGCAGGCTGGGGACTAGCTGGAGCTCCTACGAGCAGTACTTC	CASRLGTSWSSYEQYF
TRBV6-6	NA	TRBJ1-2	NA	TGTGCCAGCATCAGGCCCAACTATGGCTACACCTTC	CASIRPNYGYTF
TRBV29-1	NA	TRBJ2-1	once	TGCAGCGGCAAGGCAGGGGCGTACAATGAGCAGTTCTTC	CSGKAGAYNEQFF
TRBV19	NA	TRBJ1-6	NA	TGTGCCAGTAGGCAGGGGTTGAGTAATTCACCCCTCCACTTT	CASRQGLSNSPLHF
TRBV27	NA	TRBJ1-2	once	TGTGCCAGCAGTCCCCAGAGTCTTGGGTATGGCTACACCTTC	CASSPQSLGYGYTF
TRBV6-1	NA	TRBJ1-2	NA	TGTGCCAGCAGTGAACAAGGGCTACAGGGTAACTATGGCTACACCTTC	CASSEQGLQGNYGYTF